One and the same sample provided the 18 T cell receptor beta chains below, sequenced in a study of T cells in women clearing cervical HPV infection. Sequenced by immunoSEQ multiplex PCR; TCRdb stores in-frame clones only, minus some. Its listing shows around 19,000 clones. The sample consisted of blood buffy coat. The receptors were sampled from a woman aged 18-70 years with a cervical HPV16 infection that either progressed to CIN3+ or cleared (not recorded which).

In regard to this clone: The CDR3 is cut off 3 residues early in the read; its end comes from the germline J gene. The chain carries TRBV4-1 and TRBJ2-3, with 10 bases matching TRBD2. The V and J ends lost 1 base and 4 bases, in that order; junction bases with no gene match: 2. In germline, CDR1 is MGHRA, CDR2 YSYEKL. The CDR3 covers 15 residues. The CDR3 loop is CASSQALAGADTQYF. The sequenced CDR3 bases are TGCGCCAGCAGCCAAGCCCTAGCGGGGGCAGATACG.

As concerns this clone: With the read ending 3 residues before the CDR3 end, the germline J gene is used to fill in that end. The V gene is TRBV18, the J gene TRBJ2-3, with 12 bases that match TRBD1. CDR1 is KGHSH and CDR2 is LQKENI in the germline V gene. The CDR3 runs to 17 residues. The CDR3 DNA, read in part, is TGTGCCAGCTCACTCCTGAGGGACAGGGGGCGAGGAGAGACG. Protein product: CASSLLRDRGRGET. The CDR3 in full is CASSLLRDRGRGETQYF. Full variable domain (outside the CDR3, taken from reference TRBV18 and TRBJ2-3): NAGVMQNPRHLVRRRGQEARLRCSPMKGHSHVYWYRQLPEEGLKFMVYLQKENIIDESGMPKERFSAEFPKEGPSILRIQQVVRGDSAAYFCASSLLRDRGRGETQYFGPGTRLTVL.

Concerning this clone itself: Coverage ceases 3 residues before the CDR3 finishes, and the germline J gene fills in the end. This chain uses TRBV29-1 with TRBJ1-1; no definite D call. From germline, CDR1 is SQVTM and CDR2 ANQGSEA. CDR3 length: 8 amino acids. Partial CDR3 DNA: TGCAGCGTCCCAGTC. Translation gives CSVPV. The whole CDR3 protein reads CSVPVAFF.

This CDR3 reads CSARDGTGTNNSPLHF. CDR3 DNA (partial): TGCAGTGCTAGAGATGGGACAGGGACCAATAATTCACCC. V gene TRBV20-1 combines with J gene TRBJ1-6, with TRBD1 matching 9 bases. The read gets to within 3 residues of the CDR3 end, and the germline J gene fills in the rest. This CDR3 comprises 16 residues. Germline values: CDR1 DFQATT, CDR2 SNEGSKA (reference sequence). V dropped 0 bases and J dropped 5; count of bases not matched to a gene: 5.

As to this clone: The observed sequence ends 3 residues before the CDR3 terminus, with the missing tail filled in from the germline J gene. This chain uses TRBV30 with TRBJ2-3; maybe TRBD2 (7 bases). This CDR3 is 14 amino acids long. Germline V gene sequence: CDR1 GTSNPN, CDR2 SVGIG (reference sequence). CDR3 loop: CAWSGGGASETQYF. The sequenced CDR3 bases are TGTGCCTGGAGTGGAGGGGGGGCTAGTGAGACG. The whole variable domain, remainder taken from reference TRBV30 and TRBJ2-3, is SQTIHQWPATLVQPVGSPLSLECTVEGTSNPNLYWYRQAAGRGLQLLFYSVGIGQISSEVPQNLSASRPQDRQFILSSKKLLLSDSGFYLCAWSGGGASETQYFGPGTRLTVL.

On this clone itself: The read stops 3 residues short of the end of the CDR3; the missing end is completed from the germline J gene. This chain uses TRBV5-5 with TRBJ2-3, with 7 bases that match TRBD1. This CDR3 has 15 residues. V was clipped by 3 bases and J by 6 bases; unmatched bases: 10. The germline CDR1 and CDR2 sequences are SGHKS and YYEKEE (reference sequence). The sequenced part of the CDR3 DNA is TGTGCCAGCAGCTCTGGAGGAGAGGGGGCCGATACG. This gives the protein CASSSGGEGADT. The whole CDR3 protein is CASSSGGEGADTQYF.

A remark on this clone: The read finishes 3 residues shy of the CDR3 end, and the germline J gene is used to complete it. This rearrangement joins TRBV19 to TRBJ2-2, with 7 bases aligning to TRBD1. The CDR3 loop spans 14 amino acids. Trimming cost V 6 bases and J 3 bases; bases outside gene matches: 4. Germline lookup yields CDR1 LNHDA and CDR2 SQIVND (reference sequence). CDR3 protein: CASRRQGDTGELFF. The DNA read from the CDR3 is TGTGCCAGTAGACGACAGGGCGACACCGGGGAG.

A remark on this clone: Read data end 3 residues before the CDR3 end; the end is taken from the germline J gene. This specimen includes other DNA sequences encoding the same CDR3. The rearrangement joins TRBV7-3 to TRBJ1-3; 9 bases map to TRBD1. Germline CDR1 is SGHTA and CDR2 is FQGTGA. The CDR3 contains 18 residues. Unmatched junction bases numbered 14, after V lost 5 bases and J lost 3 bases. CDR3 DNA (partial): TGTGCCAGCAGCCGGGGGGCACAGGGGGCGCCGGGTGGAAACACC. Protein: CASSRGAQGAPGGNT. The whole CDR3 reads CASSRGAQGAPGGNTIYF.

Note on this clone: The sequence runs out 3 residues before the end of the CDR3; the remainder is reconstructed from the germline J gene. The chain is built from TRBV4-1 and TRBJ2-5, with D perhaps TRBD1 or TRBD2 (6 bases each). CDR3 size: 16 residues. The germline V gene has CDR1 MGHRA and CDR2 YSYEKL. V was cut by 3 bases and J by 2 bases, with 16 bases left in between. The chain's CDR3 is CASSHEARRGQETQYF. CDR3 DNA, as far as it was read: TGCGCCAGCAGCCATGAGGCCAGGAGGGGGCAAGAGACC.

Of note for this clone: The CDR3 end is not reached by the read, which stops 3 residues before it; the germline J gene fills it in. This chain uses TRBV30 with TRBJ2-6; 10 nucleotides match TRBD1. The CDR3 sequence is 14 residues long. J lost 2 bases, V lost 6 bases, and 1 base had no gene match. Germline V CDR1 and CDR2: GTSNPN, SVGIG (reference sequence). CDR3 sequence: CACGQGAGANVLTF. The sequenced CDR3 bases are TGTGCCTGCGGACAGGGGGCTGGGGCCAACGTC.

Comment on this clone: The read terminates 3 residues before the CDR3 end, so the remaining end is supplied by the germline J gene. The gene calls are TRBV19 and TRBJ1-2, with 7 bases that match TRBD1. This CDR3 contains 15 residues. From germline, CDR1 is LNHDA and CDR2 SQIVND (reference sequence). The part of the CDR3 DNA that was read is TGTGCCAGTAGTAGGGTCACTAGCGGGGGGACAGAC. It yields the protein CASSRVTSGGTD. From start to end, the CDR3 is CASSRVTSGGTDYTF.

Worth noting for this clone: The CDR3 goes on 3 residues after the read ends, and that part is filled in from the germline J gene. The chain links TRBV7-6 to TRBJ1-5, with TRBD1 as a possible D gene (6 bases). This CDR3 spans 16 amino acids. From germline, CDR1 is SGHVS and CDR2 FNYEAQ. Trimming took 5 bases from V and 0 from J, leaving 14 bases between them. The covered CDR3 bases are TGTGCCAGCAGCCTCCGGTCAGGGGATAGCAATCAGCCC. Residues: CASSLRSGDSNQP. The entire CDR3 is CASSLRSGDSNQPQHF.

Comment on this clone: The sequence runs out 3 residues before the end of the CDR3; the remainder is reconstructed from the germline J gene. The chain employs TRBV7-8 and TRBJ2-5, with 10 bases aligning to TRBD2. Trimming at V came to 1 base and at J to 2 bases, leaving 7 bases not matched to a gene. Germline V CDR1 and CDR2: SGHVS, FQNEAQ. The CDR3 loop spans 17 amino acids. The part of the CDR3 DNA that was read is TGTGCCAGCAGCTTAGTCCTAGCGGGGGTACCACAAGAGACC. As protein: CASSLVLAGVPQET. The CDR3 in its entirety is CASSLVLAGVPQETQYF.

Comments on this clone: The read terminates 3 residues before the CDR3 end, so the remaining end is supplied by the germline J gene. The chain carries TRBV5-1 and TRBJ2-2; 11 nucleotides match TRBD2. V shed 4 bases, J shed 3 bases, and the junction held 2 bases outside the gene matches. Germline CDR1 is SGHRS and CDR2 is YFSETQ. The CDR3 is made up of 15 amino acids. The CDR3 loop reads CASSPSGGYTGELFF. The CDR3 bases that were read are TGCGCCAGCAGCCCTAGCGGGGGGTACACCGGGGAG.

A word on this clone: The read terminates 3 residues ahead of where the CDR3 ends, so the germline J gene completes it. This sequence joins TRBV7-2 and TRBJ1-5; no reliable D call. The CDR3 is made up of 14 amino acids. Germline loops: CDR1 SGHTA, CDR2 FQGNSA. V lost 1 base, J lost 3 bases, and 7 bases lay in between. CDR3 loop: CASSLDGPNQPQHF. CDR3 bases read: TGTGCCAGCAGCTTAGACGGTCCCAATCAGCCC. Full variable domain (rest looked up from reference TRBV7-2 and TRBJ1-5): GAGVSQSPSNKVTEKGKDVELRCDPISGHTALYWYRQSLGQGLEFLIYFQGNSAPDKSGLPSDRFSAERTGGSVSTLTIQRTQQEDSAVYLCASSLDGPNQPQHFGDGTRLSIL.

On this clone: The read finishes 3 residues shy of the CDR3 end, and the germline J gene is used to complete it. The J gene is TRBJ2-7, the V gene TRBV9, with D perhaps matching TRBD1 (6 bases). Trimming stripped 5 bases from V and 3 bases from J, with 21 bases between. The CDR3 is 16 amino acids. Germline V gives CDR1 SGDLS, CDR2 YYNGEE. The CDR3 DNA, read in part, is TGTGCCAGCAGTGCAGGGGCGTACTCATCCGGCTACGAG. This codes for CASSAGAYSSGYE. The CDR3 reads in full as CASSAGAYSSGYEQYF.

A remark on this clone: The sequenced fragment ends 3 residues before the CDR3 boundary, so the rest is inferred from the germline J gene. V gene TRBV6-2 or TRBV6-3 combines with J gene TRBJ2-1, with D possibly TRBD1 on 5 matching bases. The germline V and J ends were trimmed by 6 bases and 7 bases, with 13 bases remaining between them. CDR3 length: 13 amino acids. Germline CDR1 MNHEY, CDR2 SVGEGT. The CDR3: CASRKDSPNEQFF. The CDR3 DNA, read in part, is TGTGCCAGCAGAAAAGACAGTCCGAATGAG.

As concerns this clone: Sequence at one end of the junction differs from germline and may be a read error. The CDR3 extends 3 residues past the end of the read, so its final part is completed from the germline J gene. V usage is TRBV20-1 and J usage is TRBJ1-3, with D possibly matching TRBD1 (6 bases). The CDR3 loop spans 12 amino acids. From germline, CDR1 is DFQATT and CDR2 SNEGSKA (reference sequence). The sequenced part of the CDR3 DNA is TGCAGTGCTCAATATGGGAGGGACACG. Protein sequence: CSAQYGRDT. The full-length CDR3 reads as CSAQYGRDTIYF.